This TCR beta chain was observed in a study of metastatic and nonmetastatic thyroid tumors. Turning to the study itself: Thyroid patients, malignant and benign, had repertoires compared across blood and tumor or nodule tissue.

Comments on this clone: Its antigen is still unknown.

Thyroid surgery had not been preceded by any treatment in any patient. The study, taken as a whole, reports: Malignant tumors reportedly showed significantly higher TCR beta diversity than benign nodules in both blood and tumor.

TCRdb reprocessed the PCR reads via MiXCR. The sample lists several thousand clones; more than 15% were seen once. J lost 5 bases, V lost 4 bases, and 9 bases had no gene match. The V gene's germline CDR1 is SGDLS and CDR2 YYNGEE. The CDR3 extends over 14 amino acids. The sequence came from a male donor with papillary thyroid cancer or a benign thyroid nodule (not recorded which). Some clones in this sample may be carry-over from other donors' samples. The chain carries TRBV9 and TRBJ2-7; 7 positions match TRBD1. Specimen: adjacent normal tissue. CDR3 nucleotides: TGTGCCAGCAGCAGAGGACAGGTTCGCGACGAGCAGTACTTC. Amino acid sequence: CASSRGQVRDEQYF.